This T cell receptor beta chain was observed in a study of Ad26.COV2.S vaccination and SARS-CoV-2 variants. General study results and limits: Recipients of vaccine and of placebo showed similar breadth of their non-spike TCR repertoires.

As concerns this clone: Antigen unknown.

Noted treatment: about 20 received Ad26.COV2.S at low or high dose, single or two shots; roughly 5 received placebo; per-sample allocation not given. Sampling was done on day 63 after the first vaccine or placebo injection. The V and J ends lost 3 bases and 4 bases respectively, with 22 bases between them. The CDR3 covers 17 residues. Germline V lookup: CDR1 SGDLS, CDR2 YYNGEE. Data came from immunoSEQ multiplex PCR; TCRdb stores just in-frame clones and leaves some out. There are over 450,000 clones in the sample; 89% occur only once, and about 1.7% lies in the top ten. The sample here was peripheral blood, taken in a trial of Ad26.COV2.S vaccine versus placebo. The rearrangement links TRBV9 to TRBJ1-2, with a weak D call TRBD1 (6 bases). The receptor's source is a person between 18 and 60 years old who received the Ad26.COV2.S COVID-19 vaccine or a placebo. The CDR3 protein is CASSGYRDNRTSYGYTF. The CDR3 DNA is TGTGCCAGCAGCGGTTACCGGGACAACCGGACATCCTATGGCTACACCTTC.